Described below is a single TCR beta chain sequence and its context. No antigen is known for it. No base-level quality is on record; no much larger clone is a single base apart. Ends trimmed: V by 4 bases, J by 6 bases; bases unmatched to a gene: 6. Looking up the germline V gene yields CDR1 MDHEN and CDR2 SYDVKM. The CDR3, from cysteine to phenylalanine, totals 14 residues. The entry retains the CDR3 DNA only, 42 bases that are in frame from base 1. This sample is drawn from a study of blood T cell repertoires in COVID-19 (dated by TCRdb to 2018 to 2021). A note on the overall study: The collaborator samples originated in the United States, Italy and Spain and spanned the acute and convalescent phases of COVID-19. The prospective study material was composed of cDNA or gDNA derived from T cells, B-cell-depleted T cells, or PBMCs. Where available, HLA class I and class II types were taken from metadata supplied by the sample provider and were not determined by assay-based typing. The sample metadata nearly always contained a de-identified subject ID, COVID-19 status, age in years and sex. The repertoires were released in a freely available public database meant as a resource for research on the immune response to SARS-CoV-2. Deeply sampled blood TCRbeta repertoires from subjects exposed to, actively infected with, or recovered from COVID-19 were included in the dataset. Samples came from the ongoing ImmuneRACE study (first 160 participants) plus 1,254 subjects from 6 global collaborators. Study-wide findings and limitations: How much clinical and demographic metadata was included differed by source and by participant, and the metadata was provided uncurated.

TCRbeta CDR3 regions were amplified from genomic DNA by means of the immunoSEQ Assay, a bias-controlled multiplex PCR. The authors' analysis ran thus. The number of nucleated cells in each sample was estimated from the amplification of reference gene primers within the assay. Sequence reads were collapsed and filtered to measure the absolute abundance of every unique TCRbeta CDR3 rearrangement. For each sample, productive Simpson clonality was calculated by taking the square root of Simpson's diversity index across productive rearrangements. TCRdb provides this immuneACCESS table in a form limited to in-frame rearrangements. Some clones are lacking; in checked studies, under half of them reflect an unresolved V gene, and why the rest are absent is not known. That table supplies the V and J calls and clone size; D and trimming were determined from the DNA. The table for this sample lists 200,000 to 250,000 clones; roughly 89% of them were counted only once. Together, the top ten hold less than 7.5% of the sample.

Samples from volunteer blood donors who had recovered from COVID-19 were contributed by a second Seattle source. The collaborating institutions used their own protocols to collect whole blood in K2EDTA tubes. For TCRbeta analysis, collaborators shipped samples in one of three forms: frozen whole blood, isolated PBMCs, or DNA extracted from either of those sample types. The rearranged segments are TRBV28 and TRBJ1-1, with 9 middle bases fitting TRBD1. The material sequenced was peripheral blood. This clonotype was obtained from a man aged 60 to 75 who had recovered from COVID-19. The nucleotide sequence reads TGTGCCAGCAGTTCAACAGGGGGCGCGGCTGAAGCTTTCTTT. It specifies CASSSTGGAAEAFF. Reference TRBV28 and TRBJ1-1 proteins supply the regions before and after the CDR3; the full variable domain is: DVKVTQSSRYLVKRTGEKVFLECVQDMDHENMFWYRQDPGLGLRLIYFSYDVKMKEKGDIPEGYSVSREKKERFSLILESASTNQTSMYLCASSSTGGAAEAFFGQGTRLTVV.